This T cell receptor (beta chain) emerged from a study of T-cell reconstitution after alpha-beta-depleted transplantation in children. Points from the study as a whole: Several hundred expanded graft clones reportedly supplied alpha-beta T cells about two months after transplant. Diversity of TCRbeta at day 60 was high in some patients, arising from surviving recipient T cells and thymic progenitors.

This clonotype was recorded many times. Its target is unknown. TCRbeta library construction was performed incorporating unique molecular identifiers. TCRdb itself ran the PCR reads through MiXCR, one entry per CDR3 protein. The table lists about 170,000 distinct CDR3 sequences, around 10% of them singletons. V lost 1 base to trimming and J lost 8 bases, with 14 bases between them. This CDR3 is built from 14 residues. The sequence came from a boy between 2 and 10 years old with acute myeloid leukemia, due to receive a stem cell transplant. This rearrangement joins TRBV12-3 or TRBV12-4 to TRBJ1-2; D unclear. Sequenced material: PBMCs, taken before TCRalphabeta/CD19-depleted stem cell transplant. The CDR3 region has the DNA TGTGCCAGCAGTTTAGGGGATTCTCCTGGGGGCTACACCTTC. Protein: CASSLGDSPGGYTF.